The following is a TCR beta chain sequence with its context. Its antigen is undetermined. Use of 60 Vbeta and 13 Jbeta primers characterized the PCR. Sequencing used immunoSEQ multiplex PCR; TCRdb keeps in-frame clones, though not all of them. This sample has 70,000 or so clones, with around 70% found just once. The sample originates from a study of cytomegalovirus exposure and HLA in healthy donors. Study details: A preliminary data release comprised 80 million to 95 million unique TCRs obtained from HLA-typed donors.

Broader study findings: Relative to equally common others, HLA-associated TCR beta chains showed greater clonal expansion in a later analysis. A later analysis appeared to link common viral pathogens to several of the most significant clusters. Most of the TCR beta V segments (in an earlier analysis) were productive either about 87% or about 30% of the time.

Sequenced: PBMCs. The receptor comes from a woman in her twenties or thirties in good health and CMV-seronegative.

CDR3 sequence (DNA): TGCGCCAGCAGCTTGGACGGTTTGGTGGTCTATGGCTACACCTTC. Its translation is CASSLDGLVVYGYTF. The chain carries TRBV5-1 and TRBJ1-2, with D uncertain. This CDR3 is 15 amino acids long. Germline CDR1 and CDR2: SGHRS and YFSETQ. V was trimmed by 0 bases and J by 4 bases, leaving 13 bases between them.